The present TCR beta chain was sequenced within a study of cytomegalovirus exposure and HLA in healthy donors. The length of the CDR3 is 16 residues. V shed 4 bases and J 4 bases; nucleotides not matched to a gene: 9. From germline, CDR1 is GTSNPN and CDR2 SVGIG (reference sequence). The primer mix had 60 Vbeta and 13 Jbeta primers. Method: immunoSEQ multiplex PCR; TCRdb's copy keeps in-frame clones and lacks some. In the table there are 150,000 to 200,000 clones, around 81% of which are singletons. Points from the study as a whole: In a later analysis, TCR beta V- and J-gene trimming was associated with a missense DCLRE1C variant.

Points on this clone: Its antigen remains unknown.

The donors, nominally healthy at sampling, likely had unrecorded immune exposures. The sample was PBMCs. The receptor was derived from a woman between 18 and 30 years old in good health and CMV-seropositive. This rearrangement joins TRBV30 to TRBJ2-2, with 10 bases identical to TRBD2. CDR3 nucleotides: TGTGCCTGGACCTTAGGGACTAGCGTCGTCACCGGGGAGCTGTTTTTT. It yields the protein CAWTLGTSVVTGELFF.